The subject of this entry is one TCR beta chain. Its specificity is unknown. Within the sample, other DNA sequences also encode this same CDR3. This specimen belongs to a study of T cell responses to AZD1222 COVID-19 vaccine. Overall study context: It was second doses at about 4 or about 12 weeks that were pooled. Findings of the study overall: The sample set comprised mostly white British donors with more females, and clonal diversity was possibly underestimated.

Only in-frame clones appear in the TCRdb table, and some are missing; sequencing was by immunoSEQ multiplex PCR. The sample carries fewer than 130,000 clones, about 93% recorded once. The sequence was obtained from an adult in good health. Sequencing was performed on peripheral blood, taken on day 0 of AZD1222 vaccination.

The CDR3 spells CASSQEGGNYGYTF. DNA for the CDR3: TGCGCCAGCAGCCAAGAGGGTGGGAACTATGGCTACACCTTC. The V gene is TRBV4-1, the J gene TRBJ1-2; D gene uncertain. The CDR3 is made up of 14 amino acids. Germline V CDR1 and CDR2: MGHRA, YSYEKL. Trimming removed 0 bases from V and 2 bases from J, with 7 bases in between.